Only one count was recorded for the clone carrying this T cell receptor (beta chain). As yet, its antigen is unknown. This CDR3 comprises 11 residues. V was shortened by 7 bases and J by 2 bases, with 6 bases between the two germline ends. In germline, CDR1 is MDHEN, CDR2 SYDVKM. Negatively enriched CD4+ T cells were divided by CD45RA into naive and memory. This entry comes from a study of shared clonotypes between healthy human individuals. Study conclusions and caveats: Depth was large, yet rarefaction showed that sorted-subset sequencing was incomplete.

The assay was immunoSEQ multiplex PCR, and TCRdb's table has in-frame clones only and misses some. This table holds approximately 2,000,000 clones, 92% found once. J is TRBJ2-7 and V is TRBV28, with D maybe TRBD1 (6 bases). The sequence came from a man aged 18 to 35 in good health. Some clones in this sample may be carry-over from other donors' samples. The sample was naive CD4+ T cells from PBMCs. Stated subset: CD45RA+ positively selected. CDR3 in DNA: TGTGCCAGCACAGGGGCCTACGAGCAGTACTTC. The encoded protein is CASTGAYEQYF.